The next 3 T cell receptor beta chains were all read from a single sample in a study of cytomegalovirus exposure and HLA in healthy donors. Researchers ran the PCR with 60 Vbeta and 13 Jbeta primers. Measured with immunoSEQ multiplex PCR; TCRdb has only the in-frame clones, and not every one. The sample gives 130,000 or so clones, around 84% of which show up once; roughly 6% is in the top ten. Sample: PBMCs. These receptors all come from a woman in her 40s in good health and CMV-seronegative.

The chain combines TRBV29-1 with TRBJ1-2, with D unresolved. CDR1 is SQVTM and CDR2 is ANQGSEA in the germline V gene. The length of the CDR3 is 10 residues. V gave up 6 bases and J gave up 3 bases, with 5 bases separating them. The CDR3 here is CSVLDYGYTF. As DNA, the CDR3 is TGCAGCGTGTTAGACTATGGCTACACCTTC.

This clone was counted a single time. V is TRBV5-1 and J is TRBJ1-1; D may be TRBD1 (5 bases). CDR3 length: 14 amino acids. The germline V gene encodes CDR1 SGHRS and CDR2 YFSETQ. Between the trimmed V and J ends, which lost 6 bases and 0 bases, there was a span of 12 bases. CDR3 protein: CASNLGVVNTEAFF. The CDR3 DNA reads TGCGCCAGCAACTTAGGGGTGGTGAACACTGAAGCTTTCTTT.

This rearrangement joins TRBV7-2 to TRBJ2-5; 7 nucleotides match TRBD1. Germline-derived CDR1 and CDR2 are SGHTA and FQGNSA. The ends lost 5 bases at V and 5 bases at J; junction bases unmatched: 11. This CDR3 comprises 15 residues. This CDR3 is CASSPTRLRGETQYF. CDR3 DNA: TGTGCCAGCAGCCCGACCCGTCTCAGGGGGGAGACCCAGTACTTC.